Listed below are T cell receptor beta chains from one sample, sequenced in a study of shared clonotypes between healthy human individuals. Assay used: immunoSEQ multiplex PCR; TCRdb lists only in-frame clones, some missing. The profile shows fewer than 850,000 clones, roughly 96% of them singletons. Material for sequencing was naive CD8+ T cells sorted from blood. The receptors derive from a man younger than 45 in good health. Each CDR3 is given with its conserved first and last residue.

length	V	CDR3
16	TRBV27	CASSQPSRQGAYEQYF
18	TRBV28	CASSSLETRTGSAYEQYF
12	TRBV9	CASSGRVGEQFF
17	TRBV7-6	CASSLGRGAGGAETQYF
16	TRBV9	CASSATAGGTTGELFF
16	TRBV11-2	CASSSLAGGSYNEQFF
14	TRBV27	CASSLGTGDREQYF
16	TRBV6-8	CASSYGGGLRTGELFF
14	TRBV6-5	CASSYSQGSGELFF
16	TRBV18	CASSPDVAGADYEQYF
19	TRBV9	CASSTSSSEREGSYNEQFF
14	TRBV27	CASSLLPGDYEQYF
14	TRBV6-6	CASRPVALNTEAFF
15	TRBV9	CASSPAFSGLYEQYF
15	TRBV5-1	CASSLEFKANYGYTF
17	TRBV7-9	CASSPPPGGANTDTQYF
12	TRBV29-1	CSGVGGAEGYTF
15	TRBV29-1	CSVEVVDTWYNEQFF
16	TRBV5-1	CASTFAVDRRTDTQYF
14	TRBV4-1	CASSPPDKQETQYF
15	TRBV11-3	CASSRRTGNYNEQFF
11	TRBV29-1	CSVDQLGGYTF
15	TRBV7-9	CASSLAQGRSYEQYF